The rows below give T cell receptor beta chains drawn from one sample of a study of CD8 T cells in Susac syndrome. TCRdb ran MiXCR on the immunoSEQ multiplex PCR reads and lists one entry per CDR3 protein. The data hold about 210,000 distinct CDR3 sequences, with 95% observed a single time. Sequencing was performed on CD4+ T cells from PBMCs. The receptors shown here come from a human donor with multiple sclerosis. Both conserved end residues are part of each CDR3.

TRBV6-5	TRBJ1-2	CASSYSGQGWSGYTF
TRBV19	TRBJ2-7	CASSQGITYEQYF
TRBV28	TRBJ2-5	CASQAQGGRETQYF
TRBV2	TRBJ2-7	CASRLQGQTYEQYF
TRBV20-1	TRBJ2-1	CSAPDSLNEQFF
TRBV5-4	TRBJ2-3	CASSLPSSTDTQYF
TRBV2	TRBJ2-7	CASSVGVGATYEQYF
TRBV27	TRBJ1-2	CASSIRTGTNYGYTF
TRBV7-2	TRBJ2-3	CASSLLTSTDTQYF
TRBV5-1	TRBJ2-5	CASSAGLALGETQYF
TRBV2	TRBJ2-2	CARTGQGRTGELFF
TRBV15	TRBJ2-1	CATSRGSHRGSSYNEQFF
TRBV27	TRBJ2-7	CASSSLRTSGYYEQYF
TRBV4-2	TRBJ2-5	CASSQGGGPGATQYF
TRBV11-2	TRBJ2-1	CASRTLAGGGEQFF
TRBV7-6	TRBJ2-3	CASAIIRTDTQYF
TRBV27	TRBJ2-1	CASSLSGRTSYNEQFF
TRBV2	TRBJ1-2	CASSVGGANYGYTF
TRBV27	TRBJ2-2	CASSLSSYTGELFF
TRBV7-3	TRBJ1-6	CASSLDRESPLHF
TRBV27	TRBJ2-7	CASTLRGDSYEQYF
TRBV20-1	TRBJ2-1	CSATSGGNEQFF
TRBV20-1	TRBJ2-5	CSARGAGAQETQYF
TRBV15	TRBJ2-7	CATSRDYRTSGGSYEQYF
TRBV3-1	TRBJ2-3	CASSQVNGDTQYF
TRBV10-3	TRBJ2-5	CAISERVQETQYF
TRBV4-2	TRBJ2-1	CASSQDIYLGQGADNEQFF
TRBV7-9	TRBJ2-5	CASILGSYQETQYF
TRBV20-1	TRBJ1-5	CSARADKPVERNQPQHF
TRBV6-5	TRBJ2-5	CASSYSSDPGLEETQYF
TRBV29-1	TRBJ2-7	CSVNTGVYEQYF
TRBV15	TRBJ2-3	CATSRLAGARTDTQYF
TRBV15	TRBJ1-2	CATSSANYGYTF
TRBV18	TRBJ2-5	CASSPRQGKGETQYF
TRBV14	TRBJ2-3	CASSQDRITDTQYF
TRBV28	TRBJ2-7	CASSSRGVGKQYF
TRBV11-2	TRBJ1-1	CASSWTVEAFF
TRBV2	TRBJ2-2	CASRMKIAGLTGELFF
TRBV15	TRBJ1-1	CATSRDPPNTEAFF
TRBV20-1	TRBJ1-1	CSARYRVNTEAFF
TRBV15	TRBJ1-1	CATSRAGVTEAFF
TRBV29-1	TRBJ1-5	CSVGLSSNQPQHF
TRBV12-3/TRBV12-4	TRBJ2-3	CASSRGLAGREDTQYF
TRBV3-1	TRBJ1-3	CASSPWRSGNTIYF